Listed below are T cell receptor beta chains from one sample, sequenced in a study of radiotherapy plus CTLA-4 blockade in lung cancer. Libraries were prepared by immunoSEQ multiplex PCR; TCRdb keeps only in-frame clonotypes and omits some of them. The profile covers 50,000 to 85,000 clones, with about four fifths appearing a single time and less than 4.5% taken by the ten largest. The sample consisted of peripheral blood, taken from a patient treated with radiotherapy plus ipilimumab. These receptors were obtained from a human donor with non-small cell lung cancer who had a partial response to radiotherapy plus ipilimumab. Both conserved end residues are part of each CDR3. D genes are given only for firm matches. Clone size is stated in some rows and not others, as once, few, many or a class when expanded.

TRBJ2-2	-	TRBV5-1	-	TGCGCCAGCAGCTTGCGGGGAAGGGCCGGGGAGCTGTTTTTT	CASSLRGRAGELFF
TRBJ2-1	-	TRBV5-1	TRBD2	TGCGCCAGCAGCCGGGGGACTAGCGGAGGGAACAATGAGCAGTTCTTC	CASSRGTSGGNNEQFF
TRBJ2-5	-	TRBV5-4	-	TGTGCCAGCAGCTCCCAGGGGGAGACCCAGTACTTC	CASSSQGETQYF
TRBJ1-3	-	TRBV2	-	TGTGCCAGCCGCCGGGGCTCTGGAAACACCATATATTTT	CASRRGSGNTIYF
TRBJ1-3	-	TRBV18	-	TGTGCCAGCTCACCGAAGGGGCTCAGCTCTGGAAACACCATATATTTT	CASSPKGLSSGNTIYF
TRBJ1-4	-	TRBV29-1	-	TGCAGCGTTGGGGAGGGGTTAGGCGAAAAACTGTTTTTT	CSVGEGLGEKLFF
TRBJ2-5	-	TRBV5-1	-	TGCGCCAGCGCTGCGGGCAGCCTGGGAGAGACCCAGTACTTC	CASAAGSLGETQYF
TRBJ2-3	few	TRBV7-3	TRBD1	TGTGCCAGCAGCTTTACAGGGGGGTTGGGGGATACGCAGTATTTT	CASSFTGGLGDTQYF
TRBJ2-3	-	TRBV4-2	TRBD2	TGTGCCAGCAGCCAGGAGGGAAAAATTAGACTAGCGGGAGGTCCAGATACGCAGTATTTT	CASSQEGKIRLAGGPDTQYF
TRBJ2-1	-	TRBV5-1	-	TGCGCCAGCAGCGAAACAGGGTTTCTGGGACGAGGGAATGAGCAGTTCTTC	CASSETGFLGRGNEQFF
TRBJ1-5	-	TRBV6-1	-	TGTGCCAGCAGTGGGCATGACGGGGATCAGCCCCAGCATTTT	CASSGHDGDQPQHF
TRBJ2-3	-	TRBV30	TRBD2	TGTGCCTGGATTAGCGGGAGTACGCAGTATTTT	CAWISGSTQYF
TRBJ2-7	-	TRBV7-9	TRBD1	TGTGCCAGCAGCTTTTACGGACAGGGGGACGAGCAGTACTTC	CASSFYGQGDEQYF
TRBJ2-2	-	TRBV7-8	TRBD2	TGTGCCAGCCGCAACGGACTAGCGGGGGCAGCAGGGGAGCTGTTTTTT	CASRNGLAGAAGELFF
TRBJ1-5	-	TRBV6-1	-	TGTGCCAGCAGTGAGGAGTGGGTCTTTTATCAGCCCCAGCATTTT	CASSEEWVFYQPQHF
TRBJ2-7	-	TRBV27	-	TGTGCCAGCAGTTTGAGGGGGTCCTACGAGCAGTACTTC	CASSLRGSYEQYF
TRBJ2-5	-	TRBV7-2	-	TGTGCCAGCAGCGAAGCGTACCTCGAGACCCAGTACTTC	CASSEAYLETQYF
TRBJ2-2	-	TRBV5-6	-	TGTGCCAGCACTTTCGGGGAGGAGGCCGGGGAGCTGTTTTTT	CASTFGEEAGELFF
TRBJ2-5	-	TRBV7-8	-	TGTGCCAGCAGCTTATACAGGGTCGAGGTAGAGACCCAGTACTTC	CASSLYRVEVETQYF
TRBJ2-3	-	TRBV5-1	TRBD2	TGCGCCAGCAGCCCGGGAGGTATGGGAGATACGCAGTATTTT	CASSPGGMGDTQYF